This T cell receptor beta chain was identified in a study of blood T cells in healthy people across ages (dated by TCRdb to 2014 to 2015). Regarding the complete study: In model experiments, roughly one uniquely barcoded TCR beta cDNA molecule per two T cells was captured by template switching. Donors of different ages were randomly distributed across sequencing lanes to avoid experimental bias. Using the same blood draw, the study looked at two additional independent replicas of 1 million unique cDNA reads for two donors, one aged 18 to 30 and the other aged 80 or older. The study measured age-related changes in TCR beta repertoire diversity using deep sequencing normalized with unique cDNA molecular identifiers. The donors were split into four age groups: young (average 16 years), middle-aged (roughly 39), aged (approximately 59) and long-lived (roughly 88).

The full study reports these points: There was a strong correlation between observed TCR beta diversity and the percentage of naive T cells measured by flow cytometry. As age increased, observed TCR beta diversity per million T cells dropped in a roughly linear way, and a significant reduction was already evident by age about 40. Total diversity estimates from one million sequenced T cells were considered lower bounds and underestimates. Donor CMV infection status was unknown, potentially confounding age-related changes in expanded clonotypes. Compared with the aged group, the long-lived group had more naive CD4+ T cells, fewer expanded clones and increased TCR diversity, suggesting age selection. Because profiling used bulk unsorted PBMCs, naive and antigen-experienced compartments could not be compared conclusively.

A word on this clonotype: Its antigen is still unknown. Per-base quality was not reported, and no clone a single base away is much larger than it.

V has 2 bases trimmed and J has 6 bases trimmed; junction bases matching no gene number 13. CDR3 length: 16 amino acids, cysteine to phenylalanine. Left in the record is the CDR3 DNA by itself, 48 bases read in frame from the first base. CDR1 SGDLS and CDR2 YYNGEE were looked up in the germline V gene. The donors were about 40 Caucasian individuals from Russia, aged roughly 6 to 95 years, who were systemically healthy. Ten milliliters of peripheral blood were drawn from each donor into EDTA-treated Vacutainer tubes. PBMCs were isolated by Ficoll-Paque density-gradient centrifugation, with at least 6.5 million obtained per sample. Total RNA was extracted from PBMCs with Trizol reagent, with at least 5.5 micrograms obtained per sample. Naive CD45RAhigh/CD27high T cell percentages were measured by flow cytometry on a PBMC aliquot from every donor. The library was produced with 5' RACE. The run used an Illumina HiSeq 2500. A second roughly 6 to 12 cycle PCR used a sample-barcoded 5' primer and a J-beta primer mix. A template-switch 5' adaptor carrying 12 random nucleotides introduced a unique molecular identifier onto each TCR beta cDNA molecule. Each sample yielded at least 2.5 million CDR3-containing paired-end reads. The Mint cDNA synthesis kit, primed by a TRBC-specific oligonucleotide, was used to synthesize first-strand cDNA from all RNA. After uracil-DNA glycosylase treatment, a first 18-cycle PCR used universal primers M1SS and BC2_uni_R on all cDNA. Under the source paper's analysis protocol: For normalization, 1 million high-quality reads, each with a distinct molecular identifier, were randomly selected from each sample. Instead of being binned into consensus sequences, reads with shared molecular identifiers were discarded. MiTCR, with a Q25 quality threshold and the strictest error-elimination algorithm, was used for CDR3 identification, clonotype clustering and error correction. A nonparametric unseen species model using Euler transformation provided a lower-bound estimate of total TCR beta diversity. The raw public data were reprocessed by TCRdb itself: fastp quality trimming at Q25, MiXCR clonotype calling, in-frame beta chains only. Each entry merges the rows of one CDR3 protein and shows their most common DNA and genes. TCRdb's processing, not the authors', yielded these V and J calls. For this sample the table gives 550,000 to 750,000 distinct CDR3 sequences, of which around 21% were detected only once. 3.5% to 4% of the sample is taken by the ten largest.

The V gene is TRBV9 and the J gene is TRBJ2-7; 8 bases in the junction line up with TRBD2. This TCR derives from a man in his 70s in good health. The sequenced sample was blood. The DNA is as follows: TGTGCCAGCAGCGTTACCGGGACTAGGGGCACTGGCGAGCAGTACTTC. The translation is CASSVTGTRGTGEQYF.